This TCR beta chain was found in a study of T cell responses to AZD1222 COVID-19 vaccine. Comments on this clone: Its antigen is as yet unknown.

Here immunoSEQ multiplex PCR was the method, and the copy in TCRdb shows in-frame clones only, minus some. The sample shows some 150,000 clones, approximately 85% of them seen only once. Notes on the study in general: At baseline, just 5 or 6 AZD1222 recipients tested seropositive.

CDR1 SGHTA and CDR2 FQGNSA come from the germline V gene. Trimming stripped 1 base from V and 2 bases from J, with 9 bases between. This CDR3 has 14 amino acids. This sample comprised peripheral blood, obtained 28 days after the second dose of the MenACWY control vaccine. The chain is built from TRBV7-2 and TRBJ2-7; a weak D match, TRBD1 (5 bases). The TCR was taken from an adult who received the MenACWY meningococcal vaccine as a control. Here the CDR3 reads CASSLGQGTYEQYF. The DNA of the CDR3 is TGTGCCAGCAGCTTAGGTCAGGGAACCTACGAGCAGTACTTC.